A single sample is the source of the 21 T cell receptor beta chains below, sequenced in a study of T cells after yellow fever vaccination. MiXCR was run by TCRdb on the 5' RACE reads, yielding one entry per CDR3 protein. In the table there are approximately 110,000 distinct CDR3 sequences, more than 6% of which are singletons. Sample: CD4+ T cells sorted from PBMCs, taken roughly 10 days after the first yellow fever vaccination. The receptor set was obtained from a man aged 18 to 29 who received the YFV17D yellow fever vaccine.

This clonotype appeared many times. The chain is built from TRBV7-6 and TRBJ2-3, with D possibly being TRBD2 (5 bases). Germline CDR1 reads SGHVS; CDR2 reads FNYEAQ. Trimming removed 2 bases at V and 6 bases at J, with 6 bases between. The CDR3 is made up of 12 amino acids. CDR3 amino acids: CASSLSGDTQYF. In DNA, the CDR3 is TGTGCCAGCAGCTTATCGGGGGATACGCAGTATTTT.

There are many counts of this clonotype. The chain uses TRBV6-1 and TRBJ1-1; 7 positions match TRBD1. The ends lost 6 bases at V and 5 bases at J; junction bases unmatched: 9. CDR3 length: 14 residues. Germline V gene lookup returns CDR1 MNHNS and CDR2 SASEGT. CDR3 sequence reads: CASRQGGSRTEAFF. The CDR3 DNA sequence: TGTGCCAGCAGGCAGGGGGGGTCGAGGACTGAAGCTTTCTTT.

This chain joins TRBV12-3 or TRBV12-4 and TRBJ1-1; unclear D gene. The CDR3 sequence is 14 residues long. V was pared by 6 bases and J by 1 base, with 12 bases between. Here the CDR3 reads CASRPLTSNTEAFF. The CDR3 DNA sequence: TGTGCCAGCAGGCCCCTGACTTCGAACACTGAAGCTTTCTTT.

This clonotype has a count of ten or more. The chain recombines TRBV7-2 with TRBJ2-5; no clear D. Trimming removed 5 bases at V and 5 bases at J, with 15 bases between. Germline V CDR1 and CDR2: SGHTA, FQGNSA. The CDR3 is 14 amino acids. The CDR3 spells CASSLRVSWETQYF. The CDR3 region has the DNA TGTGCCAGCAGCCTCCGCGTTAGTTGGGAGACCCAGTACTTC.

This clonotype showed up many times. The rearrangement links TRBV4-1 to TRBJ2-3; the match to TRBD2 covers 8 bases. Germline assignment: CDR1 MGHRA and CDR2 YSYEKL. V lost 3 bases to trimming and J lost 2 bases; unmatched junction nucleotides: 1. The CDR3 runs to 14 residues. The DNA of the CDR3 is TGCGCCAGCAGCCAGCGGGGGGTCACAGATACGCAGTATTTT. Translation gives CASSQRGVTDTQYF.

This sequence joins TRBV6-2 or TRBV6-3 and TRBJ2-7, with 9 bases lining up with TRBD1. The CDR3 consists of 15 residues. Germline CDR1 and CDR2: MNHEY and SVGEGT. The V and J ends lost 6 bases and 5 bases, in that order; junction bases with no gene match: 11. The CDR3 region has the DNA TGTGCCAGCAGCAAAATCCGGGACAGGGACCACGAGCAGTACGTC. It yields the protein CASSKIRDRDHEQYV.

This clonotype was observed at least ten times. The chain recombines TRBV6-5 with TRBJ2-1; tentative D call: TRBD2 (6 bases). Germline-derived CDR1 and CDR2 are MNHEY and SVGAGI. The CDR3 has 16 amino acids. The V end lost 7 bases, the J end lost 2 bases, and 18 bases lay between the germline ends. CDR3 DNA: TGTGCCAGCATACTAGCCGGGACCGAGACCTACAATGAGCAGTTCTTC. This codes for CASILAGTETYNEQFF.

About this clonotype: This may come from a read error, since a much larger clone is one base off. This chain uses TRBV3-1 with TRBJ2-5; perhaps TRBD1 as D (5 bases). V lost 7 bases and J 4 bases, leaving 19 bases between the germline ends. Looked up from germline, CDR1 is LGHDT and CDR2 is YNNKEL (reference sequence). The CDR3 is 15 amino acids. The CDR3 is CASILSLGAGETQYF. The CDR3, as DNA: TGTGCCAGCATCCTGAGTCTAGGGGCCGGAGAGACCCAGTACTTC.

Ten or more counts support this clonotype. The CDR3, as DNA: TGTGCCAGCAGTTTGAGGGGGGCTCTCTTAGATGAGCAGTTCTTC. This codes for CASSLRGALLDEQFF. The chain is built from TRBV12-3 or TRBV12-4 and TRBJ2-1; D may correspond to TRBD1 or TRBD2 (6 bases each). V was trimmed by 3 bases and J by 8 bases, leaving 17 bases between them. CDR3 length: 15 residues.

The genes are TRBV12-5 and TRBJ2-1; perhaps TRBD1 as D (6 bases). V shed 3 bases and J shed 15 bases, with 12 bases lying between them. Germline CDR1 reads LGHNT; CDR2 reads FRNRAP. CDR3 length equals 11 residues. As DNA, the CDR3 is TGTGCTAGTGGTTTTCTGACAGGCGGGTTCTTC. Amino acid sequence: CASGFLTGGFF. The complete variable domain, with remaining parts taken from reference TRBV12-5 and TRBJ2-1, reads DARVTQTPRHKVTEMGQEVTMRCQPILGHNTVFWYRQTMMQGLELLAYFRNRAPLDDSGMPKDRFSAEMPDATLATLKIQPSEPRDSAVYFCASGFLTGGFFGPGTRLTVL.

The table lists this clonotype with many counts. The chain recombines TRBV5-6 with TRBJ2-1, with D uncertain. CDR1 is SGHDT, CDR2 YYEEEE, per germline. This CDR3 region has 12 residues. Trimming took off 4 bases at V and 3 bases at J, with 5 bases between the two ends. The CDR3 bases are TGTGCCAGCAGCCGCCTCTACAATGAGCAGTTCTTC. This encodes CASSRLYNEQFF.

This clonotype came up a few times. This chain links TRBV5-4 with TRBJ1-4; D gene uncertain. There are 15 residues in the CDR3. Trimming pared 4 bases from V and 0 bases from J, leaving 10 bases between. The V gene's germline CDR1 is SGHNT and CDR2 YYREEE (reference sequence). The CDR3 loop reads CASSEGGATNEKLFF. The CDR3 region has the DNA TGTGCCAGCAGCGAGGGCGGGGCAACTAATGAAAAACTGTTTTTT.

This clonotype was detected many times. The rearrangement uses TRBV5-1 and TRBJ1-6; D is unclear. This CDR3 spans 16 amino acids. Per germline, CDR1 SGHRS and CDR2 YFSETQ. The germline V and J ends were trimmed by 4 bases and 7 bases, with 18 bases remaining between them. CDR3 protein: CASSQTPGAINSPLHF. Written as DNA, the CDR3 is TGCGCCAGCAGCCAAACCCCCGGAGCTATCAATTCACCCCTCCACTTT.

This clonotype has ten or more counts. CDR3 bases: TGTGCCAGCAGTTTCGGACAGGGTTGGGCGGGCGGCACAGATACGCAGTATTTT. This gives the protein CASSFGQGWAGGTDTQYF. The gene calls are TRBV27 and TRBJ2-3; 8 nucleotides agree with TRBD1. The CDR3 extends over 18 amino acids. Germline CDR1 and CDR2: MNHEY and SMNVEV (reference sequence). V lost 3 bases to trimming and J lost 1 base; unmatched junction nucleotides: 12.

The table lists this clonotype with a few counts. The chain has TRBV28 and TRBJ1-1, with a possible D match to TRBD1 (6 bases). CDR1 is MDHEN and CDR2 is SYDVKM in the germline V gene. V shed 6 bases and J shed 8 bases, with 19 bases lying between them. The CDR3 extends over 14 amino acids. The CDR3 bases are TGTGCCAGCAGCCGGGACATATCACTCACGGAAGCTTTCTTT. Its translation: CASSRDISLTEAFF.

This clonotype has a count of ten or more. J is TRBJ1-6 and V is TRBV5-1; TRBD1 is a possible D gene (5 bases). Trimming took off 4 bases at V and 8 bases at J, with 22 bases between the two ends. CDR3 size: 17 residues. Germline V CDR1 and CDR2: SGHRS, YFSETQ. The CDR3 here is CASSLTTGEWGHSPLHF. The CDR3 DNA reads TGCGCCAGCAGCCTAACGACCGGGGAATGGGGCCATTCACCCCTCCACTTT.

This sequence joins TRBV6-1 and TRBJ2-2, with 14 bases fitting TRBD2. Germline V CDR1 and CDR2: MNHNS, SASEGT. The CDR3 has 16 residues. J gave up 4 bases and V 7 bases, and 5 bases lay outside the gene matches. The CDR3 spells CASMGLAGALTGELFF. The CDR3 DNA reads TGTGCCAGCATGGGACTAGCGGGGGCCCTCACCGGGGAGCTGTTTTTT.

This clonotype has at least ten counts. The chain recombines TRBV25-1 with TRBJ2-2, with 11 positions matching TRBD2. The CDR3 has 15 residues. The V segment lost 5 bases and the J segment 6 bases; nucleotides outside the gene matches: 5. CDR1 MGHDK and CDR2 SYGVNS come from the germline V gene. CDR3 sequence: CASSFSGGAPGELFF. CDR3 sequence (DNA): TGTGCCAGCAGTTTTAGCGGGGGGGCGCCCGGGGAGCTGTTTTTT.

V and J are TRBV10-3 and TRBJ2-3; possible D gene TRBD2, 7 bases. CDR3 length equals 14 residues. CDR1 is ENHRY, CDR2 SYGVKD, per germline. V shed 10 bases and J shed 4 bases, with 18 bases lying between them. CDR3 DNA: TGTGCCACCACGGGGGGCGGGGGAGCAGATACGCAGTATTTT. Protein: CATTGGGGADTQYF.

This clonotype was counted many times. The gene calls are TRBV28 and TRBJ1-1; D gene ambiguous. The germline CDR1 and CDR2 sequences are MDHEN and SYDVKM. Trimming left V 7 bases short and J 5 bases short, with 8 bases between. There are 11 residues in the CDR3. The CDR3: CASIARTEAFF. The CDR3 DNA is TGTGCCAGCATTGCGAGAACTGAAGCTTTCTTT.

Ten or more counts support this clonotype. CDR3 loop: CASSFAGDGYTF. The CDR3 DNA is TGTGCCAGCAGTTTTGCCGGCGATGGCTACACCTTC. The chain has TRBV12-3 or TRBV12-4 and TRBJ1-2; unclear D gene. Trimming left V 3 bases short and J 6 bases short, with 8 bases between. This CDR3 region has 12 residues.